A selection of T cell receptor beta chains follows, all from one sample in a study of CD8 T cells in Susac syndrome. TCRdb used MiXCR to reprocess the immunoSEQ multiplex PCR reads, holding one entry per CDR3 protein. The sample records just under 150,000 distinct CDR3 sequences, approximately 93% being singletons. What was sequenced was CD4+ T cells from PBMCs. The receptor source for this set is a human donor in good health. CDR3s include the opening cysteine and the closing phenylalanine or tryptophan. Fields, in order: J gene, V gene, clone size, D gene, CDR3 protein, CDR3 DNA. A D gene is named only where the DNA matches it firmly. Clone size appears in some rows only: once, few, many, or a class for an expanded clone.

>TRBJ2-7|TRBV9|NA|NA
CASSVGAVSYEQYF
TGTGCCAGCAGCGTAGGGGCAGTTTCCTACGAGCAGTACTTC
>TRBJ2-1|TRBV5-6|NA|TRBD1
CASSPVGTGSLDEQFF
TGTGCCAGCAGCCCGGTAGGGACAGGGAGTTTGGATGAGCAGTTCTTC
>TRBJ2-7|TRBV4-1|NA|NA
CASSFIGRNEQYF
TGCGCCAGCAGCTTCATCGGACGTAACGAGCAGTACTTC
>TRBJ2-3|TRBV7-3|NA|NA
CASSLEADTQYF
TGTGCCAGCAGCTTAGAGGCAGATACGCAGTATTTT
>TRBJ1-2|TRBV29-1|NA|NA
CSVATGPGYGYGYTF
TGCAGCGTCGCCACAGGGCCGGGCTATGGCTATGGCTACACCTTC
>TRBJ1-5|TRBV28|NA|NA
CASKTPGQNNQPQHF
TGTGCCAGCAAAACTCCGGGGCAGAACAATCAGCCCCAGCATTTT
>TRBJ1-2|TRBV5-4|NA|TRBD1
CASSSTGGESYGYTF
TGTGCCAGCAGCTCAACAGGGGGGGAGAGCTATGGCTACACCTTC
>TRBJ2-3|TRBV29-1|NA|NA
CSLRAGFTDTQYF
TGCAGCTTGAGAGCGGGCTTCACAGATACGCAGTATTTT
>TRBJ2-7|TRBV12-3/TRBV12-4|NA|TRBD1
CASRRGGGAHF
TGTGCCAGCAGGCGAGGGGGCGGCGCTCACTTC
>TRBJ2-2|TRBV5-1|NA|NA
CASSWLSTGELFF
TGCGCCAGCAGCTGGCTGAGCACCGGGGAGCTGTTTTTT
>TRBJ1-5|TRBV12-3/TRBV12-4|once|NA
CASSFRTGNQPQHF
TGTGCCAGCAGTTTCCGAACAGGGAATCAGCCCCAGCATTTT
>TRBJ1-2|TRBV7-8|once|NA
CASSLTGTIIHYGYTF
TGTGCCAGCAGCCTAACCGGGACAATCATTCACTATGGCTACACCTTC
>TRBJ1-2|TRBV7-9|NA|NA
CASSYRGPTYGYTF
TGTGCCAGCAGCTATCGGGGCCCGACCTATGGCTACACCTTC
>TRBJ2-2|TRBV27|NA|NA
CASSLSMARGELFF
TGTGCCAGCAGTTTATCGATGGCCCGCGGGGAGCTGTTTTTT
>TRBJ2-5|TRBV11-3|NA|NA
CASSSGQEETQYF
TGTGCCAGCAGCTCTGGCCAGGAAGAGACCCAGTACTTC
>TRBJ1-1|TRBV2|NA|NA
CASSTGALDTEAFF
TGTGCCAGCAGTACTGGGGCGCTTGACACTGAAGCTTTCTTT
>TRBJ2-1|TRBV6-6|NA|TRBD2
CASRPGGEPYNEQFF
TGTGCCAGCAGGCCCGGGGGGGAGCCCTACAATGAGCAGTTCTTC
>TRBJ1-4|TRBV5-4|NA|TRBD1
CASSYGTGIEKLFF
TGTGCCAGCAGCTATGGGACAGGGATCGAAAAACTGTTTTTT
>TRBJ1-4|TRBV2|once|NA
CANSKSGYEKLFF
TGTGCCAACAGCAAGTCGGGGTACGAAAAACTGTTTTTT
>TRBJ2-3|TRBV24-1|once|TRBD2
CATSDPGLAAKTQYF
TGTGCCACCAGTGATCCGGGACTAGCGGCCAAAACGCAGTATTTT
>TRBJ2-2|TRBV11-2|NA|NA
CASSLGAYLTGELFF
TGTGCCAGCAGCTTAGGGGCCTATCTCACCGGGGAGCTGTTTTTT
>TRBJ2-5|TRBV9|NA|NA
CASSVGGRGDQYF
TGTGCCAGCAGCGTAGGGGGTCGGGGTGACCAGTACTTC
>TRBJ1-3|TRBV9|NA|NA
CASSSYGSSGNTIYF
TGTGCCAGCAGCTCCTACGGGAGCTCTGGAAACACCATATATTTT
>TRBJ2-2|TRBV30|NA|TRBD2
CAWSVGVTSGSTGELFF
TGTGCCTGGAGTGTAGGAGTAACTAGCGGGAGCACCGGGGAGCTGTTTTTT